Sequencing of this TCR beta chain was carried out in a study of molecular identifiers for immune sequencing clone quantification. Making the bulk TCR libraries relied on previously described methods and listed TCR primers. TCRdb recomputed calls from the PCR reads with MiXCR, one row per CDR3 protein. The sample has more than 300,000 distinct CDR3 sequences, over 20% seen once. On this clonotype: Antigen: not known. Possible read error: a much larger clone is one base away.

Naive CD8 T cells were sorted as CD8+CD4-CCR7+CD45RA+. Study-level results: Even with some 990,000 naive cells present, spiked Jurkat TCR RNA from one cell was reportedly detectable.

The material sequenced was naive CD8+ T cells from blood, with Jurkat cell RNA spiked in. Subset denoted: FACS-sorted CD8+CD4-CCR7+CD45RA+ naive T cells. This TCR came from a human donor in good health. Some libraries in this study had Jurkat cell RNA spiked in.

The chain's CDR3 is CASSQDGGAYSEQFF. In DNA, the CDR3 is TGCGCCAGCAGCCAAGACGGGGGGGCTTACAGTGAGCAGTTCTTC. The rearrangement joins TRBV4-1 to TRBJ2-1; 8 bases are shared with TRBD2. The CDR3 spans 15 residues. Germline assignment: CDR1 MGHRA and CDR2 YSYEKL.